The clone carrying this T cell receptor beta chain was detected a few times. The antigen is undetermined. Trimming stripped 6 bases from V and 0 bases from J, with 16 bases between. CDR3 length: 16 amino acids. CDR1 and CDR2 (germline): MDHEN, SYDVKM. Every TCR beta cDNA library bore unique molecular identifiers. TCRdb recomputed calls from the PCR reads with MiXCR, one row per CDR3 protein. The table lists around 500,000 distinct CDR3 sequences, around a third of them singletons, with under 7% in the top ten. This sample was included in a study of post-analysis software for immune sequencing data. At the level of the study: Multiple sclerosis in the patients followed relapsing-remitting, secondary progressive and progressive-relapsing courses.

Study results and limitations: Included in a set of 5 or 6 TRBV segments more frequent in patients than controls were TRBV5-6, TRBV5-1 and TRBV20-1.

The clonotype comes from a girl aged 2 to 17 with multiple sclerosis. Material for sequencing was blood. The V call is TRBV28, the J call TRBJ2-3; possible D gene TRBD2, 5 bases. CDR3 sequence: CASRLVLGGSTDTQYF. The CDR3 DNA reads as TGTGCCAGCAGACTAGTACTAGGCGGGAGCACAGATACGCAGTATTTT.